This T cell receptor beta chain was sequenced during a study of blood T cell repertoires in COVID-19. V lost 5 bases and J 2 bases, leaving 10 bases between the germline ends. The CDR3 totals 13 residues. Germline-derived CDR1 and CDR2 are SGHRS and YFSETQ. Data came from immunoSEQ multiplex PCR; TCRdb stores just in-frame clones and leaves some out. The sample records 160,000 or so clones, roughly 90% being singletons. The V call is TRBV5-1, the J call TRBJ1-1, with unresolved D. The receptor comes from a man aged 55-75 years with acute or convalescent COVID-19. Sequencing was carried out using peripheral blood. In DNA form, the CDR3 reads TGCGCCAGCAGGGCCGGGTCAAACACTGAAGCTTTCTTT. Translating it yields CASRAGSNTEAFF.